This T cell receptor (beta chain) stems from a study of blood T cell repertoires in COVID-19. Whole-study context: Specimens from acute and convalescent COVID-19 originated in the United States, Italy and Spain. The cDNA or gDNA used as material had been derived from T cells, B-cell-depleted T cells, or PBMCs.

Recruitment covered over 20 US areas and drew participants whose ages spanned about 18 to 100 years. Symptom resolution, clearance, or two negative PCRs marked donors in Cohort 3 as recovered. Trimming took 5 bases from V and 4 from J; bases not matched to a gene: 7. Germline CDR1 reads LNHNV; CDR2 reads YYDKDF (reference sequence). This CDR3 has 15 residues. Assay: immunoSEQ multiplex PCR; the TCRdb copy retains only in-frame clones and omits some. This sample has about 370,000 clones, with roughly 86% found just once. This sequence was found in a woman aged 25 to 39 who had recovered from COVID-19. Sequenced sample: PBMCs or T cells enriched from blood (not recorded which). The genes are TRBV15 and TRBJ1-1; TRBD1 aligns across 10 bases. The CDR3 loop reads CATSPGTGVGTEAFF. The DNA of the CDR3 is TGTGCCACCAGCCCGGGGACAGGGGTGGGCACTGAAGCTTTCTTT.